The present T cell receptor beta chain was sequenced within a study of cytomegalovirus exposure and HLA in healthy donors. Looked up from germline, CDR1 is LNHDA and CDR2 is SQIVND (reference sequence). This CDR3 is built from 12 residues. With 3 bases removed from V and 6 bases from J, the gap between germline ends came to 9 bases. It was with 60 Vbeta and 13 Jbeta primers that the PCR ran. Sequenced by immunoSEQ multiplex PCR; TCRdb stores in-frame clones only, minus some. Of over 65,000 clones listed, 70% to 85% are singletons. The chain couples TRBV19 to TRBJ2-7, with D hard to call. This TCR was sampled from a woman in her forties in good health and CMV-seronegative. Sequenced material: PBMCs. Here the CDR3 reads CASSIASGEQYF. The CDR3 DNA reads as TGTGCCAGTAGTATCGCGTCCGGCGAGCAGTACTTC.